This TCR beta chain was profiled in a study of cytomegalovirus exposure and HLA in healthy donors. Assay used: immunoSEQ multiplex PCR; TCRdb lists only in-frame clones, some missing. The profile shows about 140,000 clones, 70% to 90% of them singletons. Whole-study findings and limits: TCR beta chains numbering more than 150 were designated cytomegalovirus-associated.

About this clone: Antigen specificity is unknown.

Sequencing input: PBMCs. The clonotype originates from a woman aged 30 to 39 in good health and CMV-seronegative.

The CDR3 sequence: CASSPRRTSGGAITYEQYF. CDR3 DNA sequence: TGTGCCAGCTCTCCCCGAAGGACTAGCGGGGGGGCGATCACCTACGAGCAGTACTTC. The chain joins TRBV18 to TRBJ2-7; 15 positions agree with TRBD2. CDR3 length: 19 residues. Germline trimming cut 6 bases from V and 2 bases from J; bases unmatched to any gene: 14. Germline V CDR1 and CDR2: KGHSH, LQKENI.